Included here is one T cell receptor (beta chain) sequence, with context. These data are taken from a study of cytomegalovirus exposure and HLA in healthy donors. PCR was performed using 60 Vbeta and 13 Jbeta primers. Libraries were prepared by immunoSEQ multiplex PCR; TCRdb keeps only in-frame clonotypes and omits some of them. Among 150,000 to 200,000 clones, roughly 79% were seen once, and the ten largest hold roughly 1.9%. Sequencing was performed on PBMCs. The sequence was obtained from a woman in her twenties or thirties in good health and CMV-seropositive.

The CDR3 nucleotides are TGTGCCACCAGGACAGGGGGACTAGCGGGCTACGAGCAGTACTTC. Translation: CATRTGGLAGYEQYF. This chain joins TRBV5-6 and TRBJ2-7, with 12 bases aligning to TRBD2. V lost 9 bases to trimming and J lost 3 bases; unmatched junction nucleotides: 10. Germline V gives CDR1 SGHDT, CDR2 YYEEEE. This CDR3 spans 15 amino acids.